The sequence of this T cell receptor beta chain was determined in a study of T-cell reconstitution after alpha-beta-depleted transplantation in children. A TCRbeta library incorporating unique molecular identifiers was prepared. TCRdb independently ran MiXCR on the PCR reads; one entry per CDR3 protein. The sample holds about 400,000 distinct CDR3 sequences, about 20% seen once. This clonotype is a singleton in its sample. This CDR3 contains 13 residues. V was pared by 5 bases and J by 4 bases, with 5 bases of the junction left unmatched. Germline V gives CDR1 SGHVS, CDR2 FNYEAQ. This TCR was sampled from a human donor who donated a stem cell graft to a child with acute myeloid leukemia. Material: PBMCs from the stem cell graft donor, obtained from the stem cell graft. The V gene is TRBV7-6, the J gene TRBJ2-7, with TRBD2 matching over 7 bases. Here the CDR3 reads CASSQAAGYEQYF. The CDR3 bases are TGTGCCAGCAGCCAGGCAGCGGGGTACGAGCAGTACTTC.